This T cell receptor beta chain was identified during a study of PD-L1 blockade in urothelial cancer. In this sample, this clone turned up a few times. Time point in this sample: peripheral blood 6 weeks after treatment start. Locally advanced or metastatic urothelial carcinoma affected all patients. V dropped 4 bases and J dropped 2; count of bases not matched to a gene: 2. This CDR3 has 13 residues. Germline lookup yields CDR1 SGHNT and CDR2 YYREEE (reference sequence). TCRdb keeps only in-frame clones here, not all; method: immunoSEQ multiplex PCR. The table has over 100,000 clones, less than 95% seen once.

The source of this sequence is a man aged 60 to 69 with urothelial cancer. The rearrangement links TRBV5-4 to TRBJ2-5; 7 bases agree with TRBD1. Sequencing used PBMCs, obtained around atezolizumab (anti-PD-L1) treatment. Written as DNA, the CDR3 is TGTGCCAGCAGCCCGGGACAGCAAGAGACCCAGTACTTC. Amino acid sequence: CASSPGQQETQYF.